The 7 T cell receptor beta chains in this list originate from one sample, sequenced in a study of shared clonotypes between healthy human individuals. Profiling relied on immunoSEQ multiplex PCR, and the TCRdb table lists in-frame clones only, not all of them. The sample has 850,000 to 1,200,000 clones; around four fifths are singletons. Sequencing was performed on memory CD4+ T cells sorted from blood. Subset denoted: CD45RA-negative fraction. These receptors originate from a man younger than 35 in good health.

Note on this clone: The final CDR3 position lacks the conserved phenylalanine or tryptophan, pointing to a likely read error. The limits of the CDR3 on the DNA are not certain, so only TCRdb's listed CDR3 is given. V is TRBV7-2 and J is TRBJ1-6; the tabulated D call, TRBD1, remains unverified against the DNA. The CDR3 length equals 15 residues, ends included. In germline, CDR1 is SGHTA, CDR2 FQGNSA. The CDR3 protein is CASSFSTGQEHPSMV.

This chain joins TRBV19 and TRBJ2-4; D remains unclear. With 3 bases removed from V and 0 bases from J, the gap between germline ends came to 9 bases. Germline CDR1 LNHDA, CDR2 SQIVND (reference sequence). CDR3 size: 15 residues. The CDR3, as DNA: TGTGCCAGTAGTATCCCCGACATAGCCAAAAACATTCAGTACTTC. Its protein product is CASSIPDIAKNIQYF.

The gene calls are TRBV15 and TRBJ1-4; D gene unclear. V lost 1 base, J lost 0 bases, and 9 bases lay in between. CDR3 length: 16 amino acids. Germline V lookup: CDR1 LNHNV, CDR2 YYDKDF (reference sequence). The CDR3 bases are TGTGCCACCAGCAGAGCCTACAGCGCAACTAATGAAAAACTGTTTTTT. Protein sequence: CATSRAYSATNEKLFF.

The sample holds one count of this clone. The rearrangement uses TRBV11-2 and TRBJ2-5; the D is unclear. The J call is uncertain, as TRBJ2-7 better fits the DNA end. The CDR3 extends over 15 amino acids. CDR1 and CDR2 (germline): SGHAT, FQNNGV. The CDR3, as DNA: TGTGCCAGCAGCTTAGGCCAACAGTTGTCCTACGAGCAGTACTTC. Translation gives CASSLGQQLSYEQYF.

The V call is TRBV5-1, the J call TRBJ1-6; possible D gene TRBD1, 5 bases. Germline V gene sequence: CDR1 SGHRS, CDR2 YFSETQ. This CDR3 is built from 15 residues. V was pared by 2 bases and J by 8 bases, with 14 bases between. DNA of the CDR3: TGCGCCAGCAGCTTTGAGGGGAATTTCCATTCACCCCTCCACTTT. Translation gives CASSFEGNFHSPLHF.

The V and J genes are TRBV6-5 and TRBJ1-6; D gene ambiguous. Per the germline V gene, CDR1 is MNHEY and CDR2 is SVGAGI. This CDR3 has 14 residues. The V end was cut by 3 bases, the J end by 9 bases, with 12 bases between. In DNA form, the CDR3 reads TGTGCCAGCAGTTATACGCGTTTGGGTTCACCCCTCCACTTT. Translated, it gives CASSYTRLGSPLHF.

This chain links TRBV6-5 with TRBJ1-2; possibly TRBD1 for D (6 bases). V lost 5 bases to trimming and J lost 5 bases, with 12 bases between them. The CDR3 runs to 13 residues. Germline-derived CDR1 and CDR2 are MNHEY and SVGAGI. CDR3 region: CASSATGAYGYTF. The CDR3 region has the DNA TGTGCCAGCAGTGCGACAGGCGCATATGGCTACACCTTC.